The T cell receptor beta chain under discussion was sequenced for a study of cytomegalovirus exposure and HLA in healthy donors. The germline CDR1 and CDR2 sequences are SGDLS and YYNGEE. This CDR3 has 11 residues. V was clipped by 7 bases and J by 6 bases, with 7 bases between them. Worth noting for this clone: Its antigen is not identified.

Whole-study findings and limits: In a later analysis, TCR beta V- and J-gene trimming was associated with a missense DCLRE1C variant.

The PCR ran on 60 Vbeta and 13 Jbeta primers. Here immunoSEQ multiplex PCR was the method, and the copy in TCRdb shows in-frame clones only, minus some. This table holds about 140,000 clones, nearly 80% found once. The chain carries TRBV9 and TRBJ2-2; no reliable D call. Sample: PBMCs. The TCR comes from a woman aged 30 to 39 in good health and CMV-seronegative. The CDR3 bases are TGTGCCAGCGAAACGGCCGGGGAGCTGTTTTTT. Amino acid sequence: CASETAGELFF.